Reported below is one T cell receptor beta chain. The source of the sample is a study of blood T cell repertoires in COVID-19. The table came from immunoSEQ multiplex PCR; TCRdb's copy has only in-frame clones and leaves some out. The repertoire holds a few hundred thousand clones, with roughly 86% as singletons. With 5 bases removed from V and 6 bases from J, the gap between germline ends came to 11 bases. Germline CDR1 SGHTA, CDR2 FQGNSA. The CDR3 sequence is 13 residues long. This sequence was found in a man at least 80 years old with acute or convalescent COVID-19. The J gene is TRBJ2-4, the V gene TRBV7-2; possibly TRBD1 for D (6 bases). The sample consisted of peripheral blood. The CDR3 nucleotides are TGTGCCAGCAGCCCGGGACAAAGAAACATTCAGTACTTC. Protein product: CASSPGQRNIQYF.